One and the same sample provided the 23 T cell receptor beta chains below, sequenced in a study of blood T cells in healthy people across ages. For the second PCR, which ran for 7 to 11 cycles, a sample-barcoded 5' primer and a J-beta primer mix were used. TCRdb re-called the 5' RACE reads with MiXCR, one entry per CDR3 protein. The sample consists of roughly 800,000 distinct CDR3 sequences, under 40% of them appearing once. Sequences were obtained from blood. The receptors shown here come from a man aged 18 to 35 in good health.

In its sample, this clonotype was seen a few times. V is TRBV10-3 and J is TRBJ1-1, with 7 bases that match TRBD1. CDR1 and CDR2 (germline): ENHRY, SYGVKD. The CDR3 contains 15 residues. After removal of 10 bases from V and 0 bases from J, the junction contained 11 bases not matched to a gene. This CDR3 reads CATASGQVMNTEAFF. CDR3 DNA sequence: TGTGCCACCGCCTCTGGACAGGTGATGAACACTGAAGCTTTCTTT.

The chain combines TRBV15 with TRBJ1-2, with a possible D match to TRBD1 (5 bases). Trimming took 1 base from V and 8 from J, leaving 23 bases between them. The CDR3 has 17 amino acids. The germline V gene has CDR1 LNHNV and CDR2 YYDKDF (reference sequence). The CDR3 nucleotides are TGTGCCACCAGCAGAGCAAAGGGGCAGGACCTGTCAAGGGGCTACACCTTC. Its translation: CATSRAKGQDLSRGYTF.

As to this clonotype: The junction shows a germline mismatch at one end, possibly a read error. CDR3: CASSLTGANTGAFF. CDR3 coding DNA: TGCGCCAGCAGCTTGACGGGCGCGAACACTGGAGCTTTCTTT. The chain recombines TRBV5-1 with TRBJ1-1; D ambiguous. The CDR3 contains 14 residues. Germline CDR1 is SGHRS and CDR2 is YFSETQ.

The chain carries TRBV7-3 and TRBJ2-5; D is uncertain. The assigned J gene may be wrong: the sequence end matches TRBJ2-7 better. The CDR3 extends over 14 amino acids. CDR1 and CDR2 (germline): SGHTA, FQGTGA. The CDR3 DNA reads TGTGCCAGCAGCTTAAGTCAGCCCCTCGGCGAGCAGTACTTC. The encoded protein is CASSLSQPLGEQYF.

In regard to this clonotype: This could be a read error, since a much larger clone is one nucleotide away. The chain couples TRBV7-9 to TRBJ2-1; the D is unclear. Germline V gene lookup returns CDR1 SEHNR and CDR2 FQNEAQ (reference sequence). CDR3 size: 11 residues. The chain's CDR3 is CTSSVDVEQFF. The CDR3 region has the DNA TGTACCAGCAGCGTCGACGTTGAGCAGTTCTTC.

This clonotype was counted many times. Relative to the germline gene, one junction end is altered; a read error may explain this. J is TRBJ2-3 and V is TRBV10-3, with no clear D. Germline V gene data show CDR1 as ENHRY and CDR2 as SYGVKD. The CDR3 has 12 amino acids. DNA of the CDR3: TGTGCCATCAGGGAGTTCACAGATACGCAGTATTTT. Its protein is CAIREFTDTQYF.

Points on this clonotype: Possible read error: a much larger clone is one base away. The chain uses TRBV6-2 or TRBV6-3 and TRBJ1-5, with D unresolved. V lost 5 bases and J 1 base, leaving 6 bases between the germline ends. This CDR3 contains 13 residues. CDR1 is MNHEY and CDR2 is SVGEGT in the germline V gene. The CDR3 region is CASSDQSNQPQHF. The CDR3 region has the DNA TGTGCCAGCAGTGATCAGAGCAATCAGCCCCAGCATTTT.

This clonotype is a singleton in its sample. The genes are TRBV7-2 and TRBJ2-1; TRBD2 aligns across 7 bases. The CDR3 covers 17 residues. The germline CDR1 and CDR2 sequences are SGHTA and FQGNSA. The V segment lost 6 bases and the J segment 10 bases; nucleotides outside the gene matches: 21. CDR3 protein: CASRNGGEGGGFREQFF. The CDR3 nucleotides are TGTGCCAGCAGGAACGGAGGGGAGGGCGGAGGGTTCAGGGAGCAGTTCTTC.

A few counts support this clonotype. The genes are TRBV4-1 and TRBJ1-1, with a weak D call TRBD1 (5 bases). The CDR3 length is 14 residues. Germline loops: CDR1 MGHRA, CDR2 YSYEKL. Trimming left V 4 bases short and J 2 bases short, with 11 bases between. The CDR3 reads CASSRRDSNTEAFF. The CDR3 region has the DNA TGCGCCAGCAGCCGCAGGGACTCCAACACTGAAGCTTTCTTT.

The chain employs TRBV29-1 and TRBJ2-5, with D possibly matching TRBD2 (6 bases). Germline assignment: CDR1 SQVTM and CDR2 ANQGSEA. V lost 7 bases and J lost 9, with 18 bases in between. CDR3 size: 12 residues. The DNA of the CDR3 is TGCAGCGCAAGGACCGGTCGGAGGGCCCAGTACTTC. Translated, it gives CSARTGRRAQYF.

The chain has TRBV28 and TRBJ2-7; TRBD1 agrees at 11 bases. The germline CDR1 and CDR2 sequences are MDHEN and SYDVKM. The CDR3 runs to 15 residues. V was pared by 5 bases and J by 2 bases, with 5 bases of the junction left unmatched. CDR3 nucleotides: TGTGCCAGCAGTCCCGGGGGACAGGGGGCCTACGAGCAGTACTTC. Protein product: CASSPGGQGAYEQYF. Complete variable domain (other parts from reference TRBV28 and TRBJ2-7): DVKVTQSSRYLVKRTGEKVFLECVQDMDHENMFWYRQDPGLGLRLIYFSYDVKMKEKGDIPEGYSVSREKKERFSLILESASTNQTSMYLCASSPGGQGAYEQYFGPGTRLTVT.

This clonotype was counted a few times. CDR3 in amino acids: CASSRISQMNTEAFF. The CDR3 region has the DNA TGTGCCAGCAGCCGGATCTCCCAAATGAACACTGAAGCTTTCTTT. The gene calls are TRBV11-1 and TRBJ1-1; D is undetermined. From germline, CDR1 is SGHAT and CDR2 FQDESV (reference sequence). This CDR3 is built from 15 residues. Trimming cost V 5 bases and J 0 bases, with 13 bases left between them.

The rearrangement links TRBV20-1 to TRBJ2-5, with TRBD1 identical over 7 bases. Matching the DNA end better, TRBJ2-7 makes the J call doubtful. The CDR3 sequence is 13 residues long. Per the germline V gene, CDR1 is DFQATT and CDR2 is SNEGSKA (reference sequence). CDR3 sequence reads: CSARGDSDYEQYF. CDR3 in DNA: TGCAGTGCTAGGGGGGACAGCGACTACGAGCAGTACTTC.

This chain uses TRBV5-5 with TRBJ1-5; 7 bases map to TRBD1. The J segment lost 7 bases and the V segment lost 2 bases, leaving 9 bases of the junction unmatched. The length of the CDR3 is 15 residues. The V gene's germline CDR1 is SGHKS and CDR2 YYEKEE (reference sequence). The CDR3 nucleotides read TGTGCCAGCAGCTTAAGGGAGGGGGCGAGGCAGCCCCAGCATTTT. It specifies CASSLREGARQPQHF.

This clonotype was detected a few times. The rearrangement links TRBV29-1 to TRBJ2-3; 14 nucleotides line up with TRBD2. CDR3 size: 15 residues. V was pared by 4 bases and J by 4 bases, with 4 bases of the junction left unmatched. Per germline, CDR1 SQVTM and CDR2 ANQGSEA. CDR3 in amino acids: CSVVGLAGGADTQYF. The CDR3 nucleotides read TGCAGCGTTGTCGGACTAGCGGGGGGCGCAGATACGCAGTATTTT.

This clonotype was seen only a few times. The CDR3 loop reads CASSPLLARDPSTDTQYF. The CDR3 DNA is TGTGCCAGCAGTCCCCTTCTAGCGCGAGACCCTAGCACAGATACGCAGTATTTT. V gene TRBV28 combines with J gene TRBJ2-3; TRBD2 is a possible D gene (6 bases). The CDR3 has 18 residues. The V end lost 5 bases, the J end lost 0 bases, and 21 bases lay between the germline ends. The V gene's germline CDR1 is MDHEN and CDR2 SYDVKM. Supplemented by reference TRBV28 and TRBJ2-3, the full variable domain reads DVKVTQSSRYLVKRTGEKVFLECVQDMDHENMFWYRQDPGLGLRLIYFSYDVKMKEKGDIPEGYSVSREKKERFSLILESASTNQTSMYLCASSPLLARDPSTDTQYFGPGTRLTVL.

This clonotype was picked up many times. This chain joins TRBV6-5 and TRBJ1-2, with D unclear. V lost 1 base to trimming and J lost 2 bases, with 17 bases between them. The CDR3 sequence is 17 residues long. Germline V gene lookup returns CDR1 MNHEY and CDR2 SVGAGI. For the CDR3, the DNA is TGTGCCAGCAGTTACTACCGGGAGCGGCCAGGAAACTATGGCTACACCTTC. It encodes CASSYYRERPGNYGYTF.

CDR3 sequence reads: CASIDRSSYNSPLHF. The CDR3 bases are TGTGCCAGTATCGACAGGTCCTCCTATAATTCACCCCTCCACTTT. The chain employs TRBV19 and TRBJ1-6; D is perhaps TRBD1 (6 bases). V was cut by 7 bases and J by 0 bases, with 10 bases left in between. The germline V gene encodes CDR1 LNHDA and CDR2 SQIVND (reference sequence). This CDR3 contains 15 residues.

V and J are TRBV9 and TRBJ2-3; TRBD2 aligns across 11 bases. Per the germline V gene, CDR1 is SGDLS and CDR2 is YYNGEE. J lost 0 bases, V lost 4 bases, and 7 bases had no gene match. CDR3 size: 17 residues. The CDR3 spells CASSPSGGYSSTDTQYF. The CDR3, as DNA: TGTGCCAGCAGCCCTAGCGGGGGGTACTCTAGCACAGATACGCAGTATTTT.

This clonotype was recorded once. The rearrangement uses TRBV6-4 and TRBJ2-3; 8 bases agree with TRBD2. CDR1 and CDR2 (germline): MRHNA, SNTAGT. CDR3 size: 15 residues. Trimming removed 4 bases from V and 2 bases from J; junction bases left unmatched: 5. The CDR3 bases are TGTGCCAGCAGTGCGGGGGGGAAACACACAGATACGCAGTATTTT. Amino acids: CASSAGGKHTDTQYF.

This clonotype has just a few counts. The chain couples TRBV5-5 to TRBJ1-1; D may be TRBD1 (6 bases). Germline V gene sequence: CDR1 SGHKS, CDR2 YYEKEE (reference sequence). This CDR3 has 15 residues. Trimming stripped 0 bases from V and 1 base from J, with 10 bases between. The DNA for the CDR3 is TGTGCCAGCAGCTTGGGGGGACATACGAACACTGAAGCTTTCTTT. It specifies CASSLGGHTNTEAFF.

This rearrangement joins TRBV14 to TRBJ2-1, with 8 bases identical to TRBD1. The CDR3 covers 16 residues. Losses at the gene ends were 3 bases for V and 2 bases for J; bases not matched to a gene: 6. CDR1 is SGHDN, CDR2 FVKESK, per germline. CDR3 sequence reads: CASSQLRDRTYNEQFF. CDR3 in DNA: TGTGCCAGCAGCCAGCTCCGGGACAGGACCTACAATGAGCAGTTCTTC.

CDR3 region: CSVKLLLDKQSSPGYTF. The CDR3 bases are TGCAGCGTTAAATTGTTATTGGACAAGCAATCGTCCCCCGGCTACACCTTC. The chain couples TRBV29-1 to TRBJ1-2, with a tentative D call TRBD1 (5 bases). The CDR3 is 17 residues long. The germline CDR1 and CDR2 sequences are SQVTM and ANQGSEA. V was clipped by 5 bases and J by 8 bases, with 30 bases between them.